A single sample gave rise to the 27 T cell receptor beta chains below, sequenced in a study of T cell responses to AZD1222 COVID-19 vaccine. The assay was immunoSEQ multiplex PCR, and TCRdb's table has in-frame clones only and misses some. The repertoire consists of fewer than 110,000 clones, with about 90% occurring once and the leading ten covering roughly 7%. Here the sequenced sample was peripheral blood, taken on day 0 of AZD1222 vaccination. All receptors come from an adult in good health.

The rearrangement joins TRBV7-9 to TRBJ2-7; D may correspond to TRBD1 or TRBD2 (5 bases each). The germline CDR1 and CDR2 sequences are SEHNR and FQNEAQ (reference sequence). The germline V and J ends were trimmed by 5 bases and 2 bases, with 13 bases remaining between them. The CDR3 extends over 14 amino acids. The CDR3 loop reads CASSPVRGAYEQYF. The CDR3, as DNA: TGTGCCAGCAGCCCCGTCCGGGGCGCCTACGAGCAGTACTTC.

The chain links TRBV21-1 to TRBJ1-6; TRBD1 is taken as the D call from the table, unchecked against the DNA. TRBV21-1 is a pseudogene locus. The CDR3 sequence is 18 residues long. The CDR3 bases are TGTGCCAGCAGCAGACCTCGTGACAGTAGCTCCTATAATTCACCCCTCCACTTT. Translation gives CASSRPRDSSSYNSPLHF.

The rearrangement joins TRBV6-1 to TRBJ1-1; D gene ambiguous. The CDR3 length is 14 residues. The V gene lost 2 bases and the J gene lost 2 bases, with 9 bases spanning the gap. Germline loops: CDR1 MNHNS, CDR2 SASEGT. In DNA, the CDR3 is TGTGCCAGCAGTGAATCGCCCACAAACACTGAAGCTTTCTTT. Its translation is CASSESPTNTEAFF.

For the CDR3, the DNA is TGCGCCAGCAGACGGACTAGCGGGAGGGCGGGGGCTAGCACAGATACGCAGTATTTT. This codes for CASRRTSGRAGASTDTQYF. The chain recombines TRBV5-1 with TRBJ2-3; 15 bases line up with TRBD2. The CDR3 has 19 residues. The germline V gene has CDR1 SGHRS and CDR2 YFSETQ. With 5 bases clipped from V and 0 bases from J, the junction kept 10 bases outside the gene matches.

The rearrangement joins TRBV11-2 to TRBJ2-5; tentatively, D is TRBD2 (5 bases). Trimming shortened V by 5 bases and J by 5 bases, and 18 bases separated the two germline ends. This CDR3 contains 15 residues. CDR1 is SGHAT, CDR2 FQNNGV, per germline. The chain's CDR3 is CASSPPGSLGETQYF. The CDR3 nucleotides are TGTGCCAGCAGCCCACCGGGATCGTTGGGGGAGACCCAGTACTTC.

This chain links TRBV10-3 with TRBJ2-1; TRBD1 matches 7 bases. From germline, CDR1 is ENHRY and CDR2 SYGVKD. This CDR3 has 16 residues. V shed 5 bases, J shed 0 bases, and the junction held 7 bases outside the gene matches. The CDR3 region has the DNA TGTGCCATCAGTTTAGAGGGGGCGAGCTCCTACAATGAGCAGTTCTTC. It specifies CAISLEGASSYNEQFF.

This sequence joins TRBV7-8 and TRBJ1-2; 11 bases fit TRBD1. This CDR3 is built from 15 residues. J lost 3 bases, V lost 5 bases, and 5 bases had no gene match. In germline, CDR1 is SGHVS, CDR2 FQNEAQ. Written as DNA, the CDR3 is TGTGCCAGCAGCCTTGGACAGGGGGCAGACTATGGCTACACCTTC. It translates to CASSLGQGADYGYTF. The whole variable domain, filled in from reference TRBV7-8 and TRBJ1-2, reads GAGVSQSPRYKVAKRGQDVALRCDPISGHVSLFWYQQALGQGPEFLTYFQNEAQLDKSGLPSDRFFAERPEGSVSTLKIQRTQQEDSAVYLCASSLGQGADYGYTFGSGTRLTVV.

The V and J genes are TRBV18 and TRBJ2-6, with TRBD1 as a possible D gene (5 bases). V was cut by 8 bases and J by 3 bases, with 11 bases left in between. The CDR3 is 14 residues long. Per germline, CDR1 KGHSH and CDR2 LQKENI. CDR3 amino acids: CASPRDRGANVLTF. The DNA for the CDR3 is TGTGCCAGCCCCAGGGATCGTGGGGCCAACGTCCTGACTTTC.

The chain links TRBV11-3 to TRBJ2-7; possibly TRBD2 for D (5 bases). V was shortened by 4 bases and J by 3 bases, with 13 bases between the two germline ends. Germline lookup yields CDR1 SGHNT and CDR2 YENEEA. This CDR3 contains 14 residues. The CDR3 here is CASSSRASNYEQYF. Here the CDR3 DNA reads TGTGCCAGCAGCTCAAGGGCTAGCAACTACGAGCAGTACTTC.

This clone was seen only once. The CDR3 bases are TGTGCCAGCAGTTCGGGACAAGACTATGGCTACACCTTC. It specifies CASSSGQDYGYTF. The rearrangement joins TRBV28 to TRBJ1-2, with a weak D call TRBD1 (6 bases). Germline V lookup: CDR1 MDHEN, CDR2 SYDVKM. With 4 bases removed from V and 3 bases from J, the gap between germline ends came to 9 bases. CDR3 size: 13 residues.

The chain joins TRBV7-9 to TRBJ1-1; 11 bases align to TRBD1. The CDR3 runs 15 residues. Germline lookup yields CDR1 SEHNR and CDR2 FQNEAQ (reference sequence). Trimming removed 5 bases from V and 6 bases from J; junction bases left unmatched: 8. The CDR3 DNA reads TGTGCCAGCAGCCGTACCGGGACAGGGGGTTCTGAAGCTTTCTTT. Protein product: CASSRTGTGGSEAFF.

This sequence joins TRBV6-2 or TRBV6-3 and TRBJ1-2; possible D gene TRBD1, 6 bases. Germline V lookup: CDR1 MNHEY, CDR2 SVGEGT. With 5 bases removed from V and 8 bases from J, the gap between germline ends came to 24 bases. This CDR3 has 16 amino acids. CDR3 sequence: CASSRAGTLKPGGYTF. The CDR3 nucleotides read TGTGCCAGCAGTCGCGCCGGGACACTAAAGCCAGGGGGCTACACCTTC.

The V and J genes are TRBV6-5 and TRBJ1-1; the D gene is possibly TRBD1 (6 bases). V lost 4 bases and J lost 0, with 9 bases in between. The CDR3 length is 14 residues. The germline gives CDR1 MNHEY, CDR2 SVGAGI. In DNA, the CDR3 is TGTGCCAGCAGTTTAACAGGGATGAACACTGAAGCTTTCTTT. Translating it yields CASSLTGMNTEAFF.

The chain is built from TRBV7-3 and TRBJ2-1; 7 bases line up with TRBD2. This CDR3 comprises 16 residues. In germline, CDR1 is SGHTA, CDR2 FQGTGA. V lost 2 bases and J lost 4; bases outside the gene matches: 8. CDR3 residues: CASSLFGLAEYNEQFF. DNA of the CDR3: TGTGCCAGCAGCTTATTCGGGCTAGCGGAGTACAATGAGCAGTTCTTC. The entire variable domain, with the rest obtained from reference TRBV7-3 and TRBJ2-1, is as follows: GAGVSQTPSNKVTEKGKYVELRCDPISGHTALYWYRQSLGQGPEFLIYFQGTGAADDSGLPNDRFFAVRPEGSVSTLKIQRTERGDSAVYLCASSLFGLAEYNEQFFGPGTRLTVL.

The V gene is TRBV28, the J gene TRBJ2-7; D gene ambiguous. The V end lost 6 bases, the J end lost 4 bases, and 7 bases lay between the germline ends. The CDR3 contains 11 residues. CDR1 is MDHEN, CDR2 SYDVKM, per germline. CDR3: CASRGGYEQYF. The CDR3 bases are TGTGCCAGCAGGGGTGGGTACGAGCAGTACTTC.

The chain uses TRBV19 and TRBJ2-2; D remains ambiguous. Trimming left V 7 bases short and J 4 bases short, with 13 bases between. The CDR3 is 14 residues long. Germline V gene sequence: CDR1 LNHDA, CDR2 SQIVND (reference sequence). The chain's CDR3 is CASKVGPITGELFF. CDR3 DNA: TGTGCCAGTAAGGTGGGCCCCATCACCGGGGAGCTGTTTTTT.

The CDR3 DNA reads TGTGCCTGGAGTGCCGATATTCGGACCCTTCCTCAGCCCCAGCATTTT. This sequence encodes CAWSADIRTLPQPQHF. This chain uses TRBV30 with TRBJ1-5; D is undetermined. The CDR3 runs 16 residues. From germline, CDR1 is GTSNPN and CDR2 SVGIG (reference sequence). With 1 base removed from V and 6 bases from J, the gap between germline ends came to 19 bases.

The chain links TRBV27 to TRBJ2-7, with D maybe TRBD1 (6 bases). The germline V and J ends were trimmed by 3 bases and 3 bases, with 15 bases remaining between them. Germline-derived CDR1 and CDR2 are MNHEY and SMNVEV (reference sequence). There are 15 residues in the CDR3. CDR3 amino acids: CASSLQGRNFYEQYF. The DNA of the CDR3 is TGTGCCAGCAGTTTGCAGGGGCGTAATTTCTACGAGCAGTACTTC.

This clone was observed a few times. The chain couples TRBV7-3 to TRBJ1-1, with a weak D call TRBD1 (5 bases). The CDR3 length is 15 residues. Germline CDR1 reads SGHTA; CDR2 reads FQGTGA. Trimming shortened V by 5 bases and J by 2 bases, and 15 bases separated the two germline ends. The CDR3 DNA sequence: TGTGCCAGCAGCCAAGGGGCAAGCGGAAACACTGAAGCTTTCTTT. Translated, it gives CASSQGASGNTEAFF.

This chain links TRBV7-8 with TRBJ1-5; D gene uncertain. Germline CDR1 reads SGHVS; CDR2 reads FQNEAQ. CDR3 length: 15 residues. V lost 4 bases to trimming and J lost 4 bases, with 14 bases between them. The CDR3 protein is CASSSALRVNQPQHF. The DNA of the CDR3 is TGTGCCAGCAGCTCCGCCTTGCGAGTTAATCAGCCCCAGCATTTT.

V is TRBV18 and J is TRBJ2-2; D not resolved. V gave up 3 bases and J gave up 3 bases, with 8 bases separating them. The V gene's germline CDR1 is KGHSH and CDR2 LQKENI. The CDR3 runs 14 residues. In nucleotides, the CDR3 is TGTGCCAGCTCACCGGAGCCTTACACCGGGGAGCTGTTTTTT. Translated: CASSPEPYTGELFF.

This chain connects TRBV5-1 to TRBJ1-1; D gene unclear. Per the germline V gene, CDR1 is SGHRS and CDR2 is YFSETQ. The CDR3 extends over 14 amino acids. Between the trimmed V and J ends, which lost 4 bases and 3 bases, there was a span of 13 bases. The CDR3 region is CASSPLVGDTEAFF. As DNA, the CDR3 is TGCGCCAGCAGCCCACTGGTCGGAGACACTGAAGCTTTCTTT.

The chain combines TRBV4-3 with TRBJ2-1, with 9 bases lining up with TRBD1. V gave up 0 bases and J gave up 8 bases; unmatched junction bases: 8. The V gene's germline CDR1 is LGHNA and CDR2 YSLEER. The CDR3 sequence is 16 residues long. The CDR3: CASSQDRGQGMYEQFF. The CDR3 DNA reads as TGCGCCAGCAGCCAAGATCGGGGACAGGGAATGTATGAGCAGTTCTTC.

Comments on this clone: Germline and junction disagree at one end, which may indicate a read error. The V and J genes are TRBV28 and TRBJ1-2; 7 bases are shared with TRBD1. CDR1 and CDR2 from the germline V gene are MDHEN and SYDVKM. This CDR3 is 14 amino acids long. In DNA form, the CDR3 reads TGTGCCAACAGTCCTCGACAGGGTCTTATTATCCACACCTTC. Translating it yields CANSPRQGLIIHTF.

The V and J genes are TRBV5-1 and TRBJ2-1; possibly TRBD2 for D (6 bases). Trimming left V 2 bases short and J 2 bases short, with 8 bases between. The CDR3 length is 14 residues. The germline V gene has CDR1 SGHRS and CDR2 YFSETQ. CDR3 amino acids: CASSLASAYNEQFF. The CDR3 DNA sequence: TGCGCCAGCAGCTTAGCTAGCGCCTACAATGAGCAGTTCTTC.

The chain combines TRBV23-1 with TRBJ1-6, with D possibly matching TRBD1 (5 bases). TRBV23-1 is labeled an ORF, and its function is uncertain. Trimming left V 8 bases short and J 13 bases short, with 30 bases between. The CDR3 has 17 amino acids. In DNA form, the CDR3 reads TGCGCCAGCTCTGCGGGTGACAGTCCCCGCATTGGATCCCCCCTCCACTTT. Its translation: CASSAGDSPRIGSPLHF.

The rearrangement joins TRBV19 to TRBJ1-4, with unresolved D. The CDR3 totals 10 residues. Germline CDR1 reads LNHDA; CDR2 reads SQIVND (reference sequence). Trimming took off 11 bases at V and 10 bases at J, with 11 bases between the two ends. CDR3 bases: TGTGCCTCATTGGGCCGAAAACTGTTTTTT. Translated: CASLGRKLFF.